A single sample is the source of the 31 T cell receptor beta chains below, sequenced in a study of cytomegalovirus exposure and HLA in healthy donors (dated by TCRdb to about 2017). The protocol used for the library was the immunoSEQ multiplex PCR assay. For the multiplex PCR, a mixture combining 60 forward primers for TCR Vbeta segments and 13 reverse primers for TCR Jbeta segments was used. Sourced from immuneACCESS, this table was stored by TCRdb with only in-frame sequences that have V and J called. A share of the clones is absent; for the studies checked, an unresolved V gene accounts for under half, and the remainder has no known explanation. The sample profile shows 130,000 to 150,000 clones; roughly 75% of them were found once. The top ten clonotypes cover approximately 6.2% of the sample. Sequencing was done on a sample of PBMCs. The receptor source for this set is a man in his forties or fifties in good health and CMV-seropositive.

The chain joins TRBV6-5 to TRBJ2-1; 7 positions agree with TRBD2. CDR1 is MNHEY and CDR2 is SVGAGI in the germline V gene. J lost 4 bases, V lost 6 bases, and 6 bases had no gene match. This CDR3 is 14 amino acids long. The CDR3, as DNA: TGTGCCAGCAGAAGAGCGGGAAAGTACAATGAGCAGTTCTTC. Encoded protein: CASRRAGKYNEQFF.

This chain joins TRBV9 and TRBJ2-3; TRBD2 matches 11 bases. The CDR3 covers 16 residues. Germline V gene lookup returns CDR1 SGDLS and CDR2 YYNGEE. Trimming removed 0 bases from V and 8 bases from J; junction bases left unmatched: 8. CDR3 nucleotide sequence: TGTGCCAGCAGCGTAGACCCTAGCGGGGGGTCAGGTACGCAGTATTTT. It translates to CASSVDPSGGSGTQYF.

The chain combines TRBV7-2 with TRBJ2-7; 7 bases are a match to TRBD1. From germline, CDR1 is SGHTA and CDR2 FQGNSA. This CDR3 spans 15 amino acids. Trimming removed 7 bases from V and 0 bases from J; junction bases left unmatched: 9. As DNA, the CDR3 is TGTGCCAGCACCCTACAGGGGAGTCCCTCCTACGAGCAGTACTTC. Amino acid sequence: CASTLQGSPSYEQYF.

This clone appeared a few times. The V gene is TRBV6-6, the J gene TRBJ1-4, with D perhaps TRBD1 (5 bases). The germline V and J ends were trimmed by 8 bases and 2 bases, with 18 bases remaining between them. The CDR3 loop spans 16 amino acids. In germline, CDR1 is MNHNY, CDR2 SVGAGI (reference sequence). The CDR3 sequence is CASVYGGDVTNEKLFF. The DNA of the CDR3 is TGTGCCAGCGTTTACGGGGGGGATGTGACTAATGAAAAACTGTTTTTT.

This chain uses TRBV6-1 with TRBJ2-7, with 11 bases aligning to TRBD2. J was trimmed by 5 bases and V by 7 bases; bases with no gene match: 7. Germline CDR1 MNHNS, CDR2 SASEGT. This CDR3 contains 14 residues. The DNA for the CDR3 is TGTGCCAGCATAAAACTAGCGGGAGATCACGAGCAGTACTTC. Translating gives CASIKLAGDHEQYF.

V and J are TRBV5-1 and TRBJ2-7; 8 bases are a match to TRBD1. CDR3 length: 14 residues. Germline V gene sequence: CDR1 SGHRS, CDR2 YFSETQ. Germline trimming cut 6 bases from V and 7 bases from J; bases unmatched to any gene: 12. The CDR3 bases are TGCGCCAGCACCGGGACAGGCGTAAGGGGAGAGCAGTACTTC. Translating it yields CASTGTGVRGEQYF.

This chain connects TRBV28 to TRBJ2-4, with a weak D call TRBD1 (7 bases). Germline assignment: CDR1 MDHEN and CDR2 SYDVKM. CDR3 length equals 15 residues. V lost 7 bases to trimming and J lost 8 bases, with 21 bases between them. The CDR3 region is CASNPRQGGMDIQYF. CDR3 DNA sequence: TGTGCCAGCAATCCCCGACAGGGAGGAATGGACATTCAGTACTTC.

The chain links TRBV29-1 to TRBJ1-3; tentative D call: TRBD1 (6 bases). The CDR3 contains 17 residues. V lost 7 bases and J 0 bases, leaving 22 bases between the germline ends. Germline V CDR1 and CDR2: SQVTM, ANQGSEA. The CDR3 nucleotides read TGCAGCGCCACCGACCCACAGGGCCCCCTCTCTGGAAACACCATATATTTT. This gives the protein CSATDPQGPLSGNTIYF.

This chain links TRBV28 with TRBJ1-6; 10 nucleotides line up with TRBD1. V shed 4 bases, J shed 0 bases, and the junction held 6 bases outside the gene matches. CDR1 is MDHEN, CDR2 SYDVKM, per germline. The CDR3 is 18 amino acids. CDR3 residues: CASSYGQGDFSYNSPLHF. The CDR3 region has the DNA TGTGCCAGCAGTTATGGACAGGGGGATTTCTCCTATAATTCACCCCTCCACTTT.

The gene calls are TRBV5-5 and TRBJ1-2, with 11 bases identical to TRBD1. Germline-derived CDR1 and CDR2 are SGHKS and YYEKEE (reference sequence). Trimming at V came to 1 base and at J to 14 bases, leaving 4 bases not matched to a gene. The CDR3 spans 12 residues. CDR3 nucleotides: TGTGCCAGCAGCTTGCCGGGACAGGGGGAAACCTTC. Translated, it gives CASSLPGQGETF.

This clone was seen a handful of times. The chain has TRBV10-1 and TRBJ1-6; perhaps TRBD1 as D (5 bases). With 1 base removed from V and 10 bases from J, the gap between germline ends came to 8 bases. This CDR3 is 13 amino acids long. Germline V gene sequence: CDR1 WNHNN, CDR2 SYGVQD (reference sequence). The CDR3 here is CASSEYGQSPLHF. CDR3 bases: TGCGCCAGCAGTGAGTATGGACAATCACCCCTCCACTTT.

To note about this clone: The sample has other DNA sequences that encode this CDR3 too. The chain employs TRBV5-1 and TRBJ1-4; the match to TRBD1 covers 8 bases. This CDR3 contains 14 residues. Per germline, CDR1 SGHRS and CDR2 YFSETQ. Losses at the gene ends were 0 bases for V and 8 bases for J; bases not matched to a gene: 3. CDR3 loop: CASSLEQGGEKLFF. The DNA of the CDR3 is TGCGCCAGCAGCTTGGAACAGGGGGGAGAAAAACTGTTTTTT. The full variable domain, with the rest looked up from reference TRBV5-1 and TRBJ1-4, is KAGVTQTPRYLIKTRGQQVTLSCSPISGHRSVSWYQQTPGQGLQFLFEYFSETQRNKGNFPGRFSGRQFSNSRSEMNVSTLELGDSALYLCASSLEQGGEKLFFGSGTQLSVL.

This clone was counted once. The rearrangement uses TRBV6-1 and TRBJ2-4, with D maybe TRBD1 (5 bases). Trimming pared 7 bases from V and 6 bases from J, leaving 19 bases between. The CDR3 loop spans 15 amino acids. The V gene's germline CDR1 is MNHNS and CDR2 SASEGT. As DNA, the CDR3 is TGTGCCAGCACGACCCAAGGGGCCGGGTTAAACATTCAGTACTTC. It yields the protein CASTTQGAGLNIQYF.

The chain has TRBV27 and TRBJ1-5; TRBD1 is a possible D gene (5 bases). V lost 7 bases and J 1 base, leaving 17 bases between the germline ends. Germline CDR1 and CDR2: MNHEY and SMNVEV (reference sequence). The CDR3 sequence is 16 residues long. CDR3 protein: CASNVTGPISNQPQHF. The CDR3 DNA reads as TGTGCCAGCAACGTTACAGGCCCCATCAGCAATCAGCCCCAGCATTTT.

This clone was recorded only once. This sequence joins TRBV4-1 and TRBJ2-5; 9 nucleotides agree with TRBD1. Matching the DNA end better, TRBJ2-7 makes the J call doubtful. Looked up from germline, CDR1 is MGHRA and CDR2 is YSYEKL. The CDR3 sequence is 15 residues long. CDR3 sequence reads: CASSQDWTGAYEQYF. The CDR3 nucleotides are TGCGCCAGCAGCCAAGATTGGACAGGGGCCTACGAGCAGTACTTC.

This clone was counted between two and nine times. This chain connects TRBV6-1 to TRBJ1-2; D perhaps matches TRBD1 (5 bases). Trimming removed 1 base at V and 8 bases at J, with 17 bases between. The length of the CDR3 is 15 residues. Germline assignment: CDR1 MNHNS and CDR2 SASEGT. The DNA of the CDR3 is TGTGCCAGCAGTGAAGGTTACAGGTCTCAGAGGGGCTACACCTTC. As protein: CASSEGYRSQRGYTF.

This rearrangement joins TRBV5-1 to TRBJ2-5; 8 bases agree with TRBD2. After removal of 4 bases from V and 4 bases from J, the junction contained 6 bases not matched to a gene. This CDR3 contains 14 residues. Germline assignment: CDR1 SGHRS and CDR2 YFSETQ. CDR3 bases: TGCGCCAGCAGCCCTCCGGGACTAGGAGAGACCCAGTACTTC. Residues: CASSPPGLGETQYF.

This clone has just one count. This chain uses TRBV4-3 with TRBJ1-1; 9 bases are a match to TRBD1. Germline CDR1 is LGHNA and CDR2 is YSLEER. J lost 11 bases, V lost 3 bases, and 22 bases had no gene match. The CDR3 spans 18 residues. In DNA form, the CDR3 reads TGCGCCAGCAGCCATCAACCCCTTGGAGGGACAGGGCCGGTCGTTGCTTTCTTT. Amino acid sequence: CASSHQPLGGTGPVVAFF.

This clone was observed a handful of times. This chain connects TRBV7-9 to TRBJ2-7, with 11 bases that match TRBD1. V shed 5 bases, J shed 0 bases, and the junction held 6 bases outside the gene matches. This CDR3 comprises 16 residues. The germline gives CDR1 SEHNR, CDR2 FQNEAQ (reference sequence). CDR3 sequence (DNA): TGTGCCAGCAGCACCCGCGGGACAGGGGGCTCCTACGAGCAGTACTTC. It codes for CASSTRGTGGSYEQYF.

The rearrangement uses TRBV9 and TRBJ2-1, with TRBD2 identical over 9 bases. The CDR3 consists of 16 residues. V gave up 0 bases and J gave up 2 bases; unmatched junction bases: 3. Germline assignment: CDR1 SGDLS and CDR2 YYNGEE. The CDR3 region is CASSVGASGTYNEQFF. CDR3 sequence (DNA): TGTGCCAGCAGCGTAGGAGCTAGCGGGACCTACAATGAGCAGTTCTTC.

The chain recombines TRBV7-9 with TRBJ2-7, with D maybe TRBD2 (5 bases). The CDR3 sequence is 13 residues long. V was cut by 5 bases and J by 4 bases, with 12 bases left in between. CDR1 is SEHNR, CDR2 FQNEAQ, per germline (reference sequence). This chain's CDR3 is CASSGPPGYEQYF. The CDR3 DNA reads TGTGCCAGCAGCGGACCTCCGGGGTACGAGCAGTACTTC.

The gene calls are TRBV4-3 and TRBJ1-3; D is undetermined. Germline V gene sequence: CDR1 LGHNA, CDR2 YSLEER. Trimming removed 1 base from V and 0 bases from J, with 10 bases in between. The CDR3 contains 16 residues. The CDR3 DNA follows: TGCGCCAGCAGCCAAGGTTACTCGTACTCTGGAAACACCATATATTTT. Translated, it gives CASSQGYSYSGNTIYF.

The chain carries TRBV15 and TRBJ2-3, with a possible D match to TRBD2 (5 bases). The germline gives CDR1 LNHNV, CDR2 YYDKDF (reference sequence). Trimming removed 1 base at V and 2 bases at J, with 13 bases between. This CDR3 has 16 amino acids. The CDR3 nucleotides are TGTGCCACCAGCAGAGGGTTGGCTAGCCTCACAGATACGCAGTATTTT. Amino acids: CATSRGLASLTDTQYF.

The J gene is TRBJ2-7, the V gene TRBV27, with D maybe TRBD1 (6 bases). The V end lost 3 bases, the J end lost 3 bases, and 15 bases lay between the germline ends. Germline V gene lookup returns CDR1 MNHEY and CDR2 SMNVEV (reference sequence). CDR3 length: 15 amino acids. The CDR3 here is CASSFHRERYYEQYF. The CDR3 nucleotides read TGTGCCAGCAGTTTTCACAGGGAGCGTTACTACGAGCAGTACTTC.

This clone was detected once. V is TRBV19 and J is TRBJ2-7; D is possibly TRBD2 (7 bases). The CDR3 runs 13 residues. CDR1 is LNHDA and CDR2 is SQIVND in the germline V gene (reference sequence). V lost 6 bases and J 5 bases, leaving 14 bases between the germline ends. In nucleotides, the CDR3 is TGTGCCAGTAGCTCGAGGGGGGGCAACGAGCAGTACTTC. Protein: CASSSRGGNEQYF.

This chain joins TRBV18 and TRBJ1-1, with unresolved D. Trimming removed 0 bases at V and 2 bases at J, with 13 bases between. This CDR3 spans 16 amino acids. CDR1 and CDR2 (germline): KGHSH, LQKENI. The CDR3: CASSPPVNLFNTEAFF. The CDR3 DNA reads TGTGCCAGCTCACCACCGGTCAATCTATTCAACACTGAAGCTTTCTTT.

The V call is TRBV5-5, the J call TRBJ1-2, with D tentatively TRBD1 (5 bases). This CDR3 comprises 13 residues. The germline V and J ends were trimmed by 0 bases and 5 bases, with 8 bases remaining between them. Germline V gene data show CDR1 as SGHKS and CDR2 as YYEKEE (reference sequence). CDR3: CASSLDRQYGYTF. CDR3 in DNA: TGTGCCAGCAGCTTGGACAGGCAGTATGGCTACACCTTC. The full variable domain, completed using reference TRBV5-5 and TRBJ1-2, is DAGVTQSPTHLIKTRGQQVTLRCSPISGHKSVSWYQQVLGQGPQFIFQYYEKEERGRGNFPDRFSARQFPNYSSELNVNALLLGDSALYLCASSLDRQYGYTFGSGTRLTVV.

The chain has TRBV6-6 and TRBJ2-1, with TRBD1 matching 7 bases. With V trimmed by 2 bases and J by 13 bases, 2 bases remained unmatched. The CDR3 totals 11 residues. CDR1 and CDR2 from the germline V gene are MNHNY and SVGAGI (reference sequence). The CDR3 DNA follows: TGTGCCAGCAGTTACAAGGGGGCTCAGTTCTTC. This gives the protein CASSYKGAQFF.

The rearrangement links TRBV5-1 to TRBJ2-7; D may be TRBD2 (6 bases). V lost 7 bases and J lost 2, with 13 bases in between. The germline V gene encodes CDR1 SGHRS and CDR2 YFSETQ. This CDR3 region has 13 residues. The CDR3 reads CASSGGSAYEQYF. In nucleotides, the CDR3 is TGCGCCAGCTCAGGAGGGAGCGCCTACGAGCAGTACTTC.

This rearrangement joins TRBV30 to TRBJ2-1, with TRBD2 matching over 11 bases. The CDR3 is 13 residues long. Trimming at V came to 8 bases and at J to 6 bases, leaving 6 bases not matched to a gene. The germline gives CDR1 GTSNPN, CDR2 SVGIG (reference sequence). The CDR3 sequence: CARGLAGGNEQFF. CDR3 nucleotide sequence: TGTGCCCGCGGGCTAGCGGGGGGCAATGAGCAGTTCTTC.

The CDR3, as DNA: TGTGCCACCAGCAGAGATGCGATTGCGGGGGGCCGTCAGCCCCAGCATTTT. Amino acid sequence: CATSRDAIAGGRQPQHF. The chain couples TRBV15 to TRBJ1-5, with a possible D match to TRBD1 (6 bases). The CDR3 contains 17 residues. Per the germline V gene, CDR1 is LNHNV and CDR2 is YYDKDF (reference sequence). V lost 0 bases, J lost 6 bases, and 18 bases lay in between.